A selection of T cell receptor beta chains follows, all from one sample in a study of T cell changes during pregnancy in multiple sclerosis. The protocol was immunoSEQ multiplex PCR, while the TCRdb copy is restricted to in-frame clones and leaves out a portion. The sample carries roughly 100,000 clones, about 91% recorded once. The sequencing used peripheral blood, collected after pregnancy. These receptors were taken from a female donor with multiple sclerosis, enrolled in a pregnancy study. CDR3s include the opening cysteine and the closing phenylalanine or tryptophan. The D gene is left open where the match is weak. The size field is filled for only some rows; it gives once, few, many or a size class.

d_call	clone_size	j_call	v_call	cdr3_nt	cdr3_aa
.	.	TRBJ1-6	TRBV14	TGTGCCAGCAGCCAAGATCCGGCAGGGAAGGCACCCCTCCACTTT	CASSQDPAGKAPLHF
TRBD1	.	TRBJ2-7	TRBV2	TGTGCCAGCAGGACTCCCGGGACAGGATACGAGCAGTACTTC	CASRTPGTGYEQYF
.	.	TRBJ2-7	TRBV11-3	TGTGCCAGCAGCTTAGGGCTCGGAAATTCCCAACAGTCCCACGAGCAGTACTTC	CASSLGLGNSQQSHEQYF
.	.	TRBJ1-1	TRBV7-6	TGTGCCAGCAGCTTAACACTTAGTCGAGGGTTCTCTGGGGAAGCTTTCTTT	CASSLTLSRGFSGEAFF
.	.	TRBJ2-2	TRBV19	TGTGCCAGTAGTATATCCCACCGACAAGAGCTGTTTTTT	CASSISHRQELFF
TRBD2	once	TRBJ2-2	TRBV5-3	TGTGCCAGAAGCCCCCCTCCAAATGTGGTGCGGGAGTCCTCCGGGGAGCTGTTTTTT	CARSPPPNVVRESSGELFF
TRBD1	.	TRBJ2-7	TRBV5-1	TGCGCCAGCAGCCCAGGACAGGGCCCCTACGAGCAGTACTTC	CASSPGQGPYEQYF
TRBD2	.	TRBJ2-7	TRBV30	TGTGCCTGGAGTTTAGAGCGGGGTTACGAGCAGTACTTC	CAWSLERGYEQYF
.	.	TRBJ2-5	TRBV6-5	TGTGCCAGCAGCCTTGAGGGAGAGACCCAGTACTTC	CASSLEGETQYF
.	.	TRBJ1-1	TRBV12-2	TGTGCAAGTCGCTTACAGCGGTGGACGAGCACTGAAGCTTTCTTT	CASRLQRWTSTEAFF
TRBD2	.	TRBJ2-2	TRBV7-9	TGTGCCAGCAGCTCCCGGGGGGGGGCTGAGGTCGGGGAGCTGTTTTTT	CASSSRGGAEVGELFF
TRBD2	.	TRBJ2-7	TRBV28	TGTGCCATAGCGGGAGGAGCGGGAGAGCAGTACTTC	CAIAGGAGEQYF
.	.	TRBJ2-2	TRBV4-3	TGCGCCAGCAGCCCCGACAGACGGAACACCGGGGAGCTGTTTTTT	CASSPDRRNTGELFF
TRBD1	.	TRBJ2-1	TRBV27	TGTGCCAGCAGTCAGCCAGGACAGGGGCCCTCCTGGGAGCAGTTCTTC	CASSQPGQGPSWEQFF
TRBD2	.	TRBJ2-7	TRBV11-3	TGTGCCAGCAGCCTAGCGGGGGGAGACTACGAGCAGTACTTC	CASSLAGGDYEQYF
.	once	TRBJ2-7	TRBV9	TGTGCCAGCAGCCCCGCAGGGGTGTACGAGCAGTACTTC	CASSPAGVYEQYF
TRBD1	.	TRBJ1-1	TRBV6-1	TGTGCCAGCAGGACAGGGTTCACTGAAGCTTTCTTT	CASRTGFTEAFF
.	.	TRBJ1-2	TRBV7-6	TGTGCCAGCAGCTTCGAGCGACTATATGGCTACACCTTC	CASSFERLYGYTF
TRBD1	.	TRBJ1-4	TRBV7-8	TGTGCCAGCAGCCTCGGACAGGGACGGGAAAAACTGTTTTTT	CASSLGQGREKLFF
.	once	TRBJ1-5	TRBV28	TGTGCCAGCAGCCACCGGTTCGGGGGCAATCAGCCCCAGCATTTT	CASSHRFGGNQPQHF
TRBD1	.	TRBJ1-2	TRBV5-1	TGCGCCAGCAGCCCGGACAGGGTGACCGGCTACACCTTC	CASSPDRVTGYTF
.	.	TRBJ2-3	TRBV7-9	TGTGCCAGCAGAGGAGGGACAGTTAGAGGCAGGACAGATACGCAGTATTTT	CASRGGTVRGRTDTQYF
TRBD2	.	TRBJ2-5	TRBV5-5	TGTGCCAGCAGCTTGGGGGGGTTAGCGGGTGGCAGGGAGACCCAGTACTTC	CASSLGGLAGGRETQYF
.	.	TRBJ1-4	TRBV7-6	TGTGCCAGCAGCTCGTCAGGTGGAGGGGCGACTAATGAAAAACTGTTTTTT	CASSSSGGGATNEKLFF
.	.	TRBJ1-4	TRBV29-1	TGCAGCGTTGGGGGGGAGATTAATGAAAAACTGTTTTTT	CSVGGEINEKLFF
.	.	TRBJ2-1	TRBV11-2	TGTGCCAGCAGCCGGACTTCCTACAATGAGCAGTTCTTC	CASSRTSYNEQFF